Below, 20 T cell receptor beta chains from the same sample are listed, as sequenced in a study of cytomegalovirus exposure and HLA in healthy donors. Assay used: immunoSEQ multiplex PCR; TCRdb lists only in-frame clones, some missing. In the table there are 130,000 to 150,000 clones, 87% of which are singletons. Input material: PBMCs. Receptor source: a man younger than 30 in good health and CMV-seropositive.

About this clone: The same CDR3 arises from other DNA sequences in this sample as well. The chain recombines TRBV6-1 with TRBJ2-6, with a tentative D call TRBD1 (6 bases). Germline values: CDR1 MNHNS, CDR2 SASEGT. Trimming shortened V by 11 bases and J by 4 bases, and 18 bases separated the two germline ends. This CDR3 comprises 15 residues. The CDR3 region has the DNA TGTGCCTCTCGGTTAGGGGGAAGCGGGGCCAACGTCCTGACTTTC. Residues: CASRLGGSGANVLTF.

The chain carries TRBV27 and TRBJ1-2, with TRBD1 identical over 10 bases. The germline V gene encodes CDR1 MNHEY and CDR2 SMNVEV (reference sequence). V lost 4 bases to trimming and J lost 8 bases; unmatched junction nucleotides: 13. The CDR3 loop spans 16 amino acids. CDR3 sequence: CASSSIDWTGGQGYTF. The CDR3 region has the DNA TGTGCCAGCAGTTCCATAGATTGGACAGGGGGTCAAGGCTACACCTTC.

This sequence joins TRBV6-6 and TRBJ2-1; the match to TRBD2 covers 7 bases. Per germline, CDR1 MNHNY and CDR2 SVGAGI (reference sequence). This CDR3 is built from 15 residues. J lost 6 bases, V lost 7 bases, and 12 bases had no gene match. CDR3 region: CASTLGAGAGNEQFF. For the CDR3, the DNA is TGTGCCAGCACCTTAGGGGCGGGAGCGGGCAATGAGCAGTTCTTC.

CDR3 in DNA: TGTGCCAGCAGCTTTTCAATAGAGGGCACAGATACGCAGTATTTT. Its protein is CASSFSIEGTDTQYF. The chain carries TRBV11-2 and TRBJ2-3; D gene uncertain. CDR1 and CDR2 (germline): SGHAT, FQNNGV. V was cut by 3 bases and J by 1 base, with 11 bases left in between. The CDR3 covers 15 residues. Complete variable domain (other parts from reference TRBV11-2 and TRBJ2-3): EAGVAQSPRYKIIEKRQSVAFWCNPISGHATLYWYQQILGQGPKLLIQFQNNGVVDDSQLPKDRFSAERLKGVDSTLKIQPAKLEDSAVYLCASSFSIEGTDTQYFGPGTRLTVL.

V and J are TRBV5-6 and TRBJ2-7, with TRBD1 matching 11 bases. Losses at the gene ends were 2 bases for V and 6 bases for J; bases not matched to a gene: 10. Germline CDR1 SGHDT, CDR2 YYEEEE. The CDR3 covers 16 residues. The CDR3 DNA is TGTGCCAGCAGCTTAGGATCGGACAGGGGGCGCCGCGAGCAGTACTTC. Protein: CASSLGSDRGRREQYF. The full variable domain, in which reference TRBV5-6 and TRBJ2-7 provide the parts outside the CDR3, is DAGVTQSPTHLIKTRGQQVTLRCSPKSGHDTVSWYQQALGQGPQFIFQYYEEEERQRGNFPDRFSGHQFPNYSSELNVNALLLGDSALYLCASSLGSDRGRREQYFGPGTRLTVT.

V is TRBV7-9 and J is TRBJ2-7; D might be TRBD2 (6 bases). The germline V gene has CDR1 SEHNR and CDR2 FQNEAQ (reference sequence). The CDR3 has 16 residues. Trimming removed 5 bases from V and 3 bases from J, with 20 bases in between. The CDR3 spells CASSLPPGLELYEQYF. CDR3 nucleotide sequence: TGTGCCAGCAGCCTCCCTCCGGGACTGGAGCTCTACGAGCAGTACTTC. Based on the CDR3 plus reference TRBV7-9 and TRBJ2-7, the full variable domain is DTGVSQNPRHKITKRGQNVTFRCDPISEHNRLYWYRQTLGQGPEFLTYFQNEAQLEKSRLLSDRFSAERPKGSFSTLEIQRTEQGDSAMYLCASSLPPGLELYEQYFGPGTRLTVT.

The chain combines TRBV6-5 with TRBJ2-1; TRBD2 might be the D (5 bases). V was trimmed by 6 bases and J by 0 bases, leaving 12 bases between them. Germline CDR1 reads MNHEY; CDR2 reads SVGAGI. The CDR3 covers 15 residues. The DNA for the CDR3 is TGTGCCAGCAGCCCAGGACTTGACTCCTACAATGAGCAGTTCTTC. Translating it yields CASSPGLDSYNEQFF.

This chain joins TRBV9 and TRBJ2-5, with 13 nucleotides matching TRBD2. Germline values: CDR1 SGDLS, CDR2 YYNGEE. The CDR3 runs to 15 residues. Trimming cost V 3 bases and J 4 bases; bases outside gene matches: 3. In DNA, the CDR3 is TGTGCCAGCAGCGCCGGACTAGCGGGGGCAGAGACCCAGTACTTC. Translated: CASSAGLAGAETQYF. Complete variable domain (other parts from reference TRBV9 and TRBJ2-5): DSGVTQTPKHLITATGQRVTLRCSPRSGDLSVYWYQQSLDQGLQFLIQYYNGEERAKGNILERFSAQQFPDLHSELNLSSLELGDSALYFCASSAGLAGAETQYFGPGTRLLVL.

Points on this clone: The junction departs from germline at one end; a sequencing error may be responsible. In DNA, the CDR3 is TGCGCCAGCAGCCAATGGGACACCGGGAACCCTGAAGCTTTCTTT. Translated, it gives CASSQWDTGNPEAFF. The chain has TRBV4-1 and TRBJ1-1; possibly TRBD1 for D (6 bases). Germline-derived CDR1 and CDR2 are MGHRA and YSYEKL. The CDR3 extends over 15 amino acids.

CDR3 coding DNA: TGTGCCAGCAGCTTGAGGGGGCTAAACTTTAACTATGGCTACACCTTC. It encodes CASSLRGLNFNYGYTF. The chain joins TRBV5-4 to TRBJ1-2; TRBD1 aligns across 7 bases. Germline assignment: CDR1 SGHNT and CDR2 YYREEE (reference sequence). The CDR3 is 16 residues long. The ends lost 1 base at V and 1 base at J; junction bases unmatched: 7.

This clone was seen only once. V gene TRBV15 combines with J gene TRBJ1-4; D may be TRBD1 (6 bases). V lost 1 base, J lost 12 bases, and 15 bases lay in between. CDR3 length: 14 residues. Germline values: CDR1 LNHNV, CDR2 YYDKDF (reference sequence). Written as DNA, the CDR3 is TGTGCCACCAGCAGAGCGGCTACAGGGTATGAACTGTTTTTT. Amino acids: CATSRAATGYELFF. Looking up the rest from reference TRBV15 and TRBJ1-4 gives the full variable domain: DAMVIQNPRYQVTQFGKPVTLSCSQTLNHNVMYWYQQKSSQAPKLLFHYYDKDFNNEADTPDNFQSRRPNTSFCFLDIRSPGLGDTAMYLCATSRAATGYELFFGSGTQLSVL.

The CDR3 DNA reads TGTGCCAGCAGTGACGGCGACAGCAATGAGCAGTTCTTC. It codes for CASSDGDSNEQFF. This chain connects TRBV6-4 to TRBJ2-1; possibly TRBD1 for D (5 bases). Per the germline V gene, CDR1 is MRHNA and CDR2 is SNTAGT. Trimming shortened V by 2 bases and J by 6 bases, and 8 bases separated the two germline ends. The CDR3 runs to 13 residues.

V is TRBV7-3 and J is TRBJ2-1; TRBD2 aligns across 10 bases. This CDR3 is 14 amino acids long. Trimming cost V 5 bases and J 6 bases; bases outside gene matches: 4. The germline gives CDR1 SGHTA, CDR2 FQGTGA. The DNA for the CDR3 is TGTGCCAGCAGCCTAGCGGGGGACCCCAATGAGCAGTTCTTC. This encodes CASSLAGDPNEQFF.

The rearrangement uses TRBV29-1 and TRBJ2-3; D perhaps matches TRBD2 (5 bases). Trimming pared 8 bases from V and 4 bases from J, leaving 13 bases between. The CDR3 is 12 amino acids. The V gene's germline CDR1 is SQVTM and CDR2 ANQGSEA. The CDR3 is CSSRGQSDTQYF. CDR3 sequence (DNA): TGCAGCTCTCGAGGGCAGTCAGATACGCAGTATTTT.

This CDR3 is CASSLGGRMNYGYTF. DNA of the CDR3: TGTGCCAGCAGCTTGGGGGGGCGAATGAACTATGGCTACACCTTC. The rearrangement joins TRBV5-6 to TRBJ1-2; a weak D match, TRBD1 (6 bases). The germline gives CDR1 SGHDT, CDR2 YYEEEE. V dropped 0 bases and J dropped 2 bases, with 11 bases sitting between them. This CDR3 contains 15 residues.

The V call is TRBV19, the J call TRBJ1-2; no firm D call. Germline CDR1 reads LNHDA; CDR2 reads SQIVND (reference sequence). Trimming stripped 3 bases from V and 8 bases from J, with 13 bases between. CDR3 length: 13 residues. CDR3: CASSIAGIGGYTF. For the CDR3, the DNA is TGTGCCAGTAGTATTGCGGGGATAGGAGGCTACACCTTC. Supplemented by reference TRBV19 and TRBJ1-2, the full variable domain reads DGGITQSPKYLFRKEGQNVTLSCEQNLNHDAMYWYRQDPGQGLRLIYYSQIVNDFQKGDIAEGYSVSREKKESFPLTVTSAQKNPTAFYLCASSIAGIGGYTFGSGTRLTVV.

The rearrangement uses TRBV28 and TRBJ2-7; 7 bases match TRBD2. Germline V gene lookup returns CDR1 MDHEN and CDR2 SYDVKM. This CDR3 is 11 amino acids long. The V gene end was trimmed by 7 bases and the J gene end by 6 bases; junction bases not matched to a gene: 3. CDR3 sequence (DNA): TGTGCCAGCACCCCGGGGGGCGAGCAGTACTTC. Protein: CASTPGGEQYF.

This rearrangement joins TRBV6-1 to TRBJ2-2, with 7 bases matching TRBD1. Germline loops: CDR1 MNHNS, CDR2 SASEGT. V shed 8 bases, J shed 2 bases, and the junction held 5 bases outside the gene matches. The CDR3 is 14 amino acids. The DNA of the CDR3 is TGTGCCAGCGTCGGGACAGTCAACACCGGGGAGCTGTTTTTT. This sequence encodes CASVGTVNTGELFF.

V and J are TRBV4-2 and TRBJ2-1, with 9 bases aligning to TRBD2. The CDR3 runs 14 residues. Germline CDR1 LGHNA, CDR2 YNFKEQ. V lost 3 bases, J lost 9 bases, and 6 bases stayed unmatched. The CDR3 loop is CASSQIAGDGEQFF. The DNA of the CDR3 is TGTGCCAGCAGCCAGATAGCGGGAGATGGTGAGCAGTTCTTC.

This clone was observed a few times. This rearrangement joins TRBV19 to TRBJ2-7; 11 bases match TRBD2. J gave up 5 bases and V 6 bases, and 9 bases lay outside the gene matches. This CDR3 has 15 amino acids. The germline gives CDR1 LNHDA, CDR2 SQIVND (reference sequence). The CDR3 region is CASRKYSGRADEQYF. The CDR3 DNA follows: TGTGCCAGTAGGAAGTATAGCGGGAGGGCTGACGAGCAGTACTTC.